This T cell receptor beta chain came from a study of Ad26.COV2.S vaccination and SARS-CoV-2 variants. This CDR3 spans 13 amino acids. Germline V CDR1 and CDR2: SGHAT, FQNNGV. V was pared by 4 bases and J by 7 bases, with 13 bases between. Treatment noted: around 19 received Ad26.COV2.S at low or high dose, single or two shots; several received placebo; per-sample allocation not given. Sample collection was performed on day 63 after the first vaccine or placebo injection. Spike of the Wuhan-strain SARS-CoV-2 was expressed by an Ad26 vector, which formed the vaccine. This clone came up once. What it binds is not known. Sequencing used immunoSEQ multiplex PCR; TCRdb keeps in-frame clones, though not all of them. The sample contains 300,000 to 400,000 clones, approximately 84% of which appear only once. Study-wide results and caveats: Substantial response breadth was reportedly seen for spike-specific CD8+ and CD4+ T cells after vaccination.

This chain uses TRBV11-2 with TRBJ2-5, with D maybe TRBD1 (6 bases). The source material was peripheral blood, sampled in a trial of Ad26.COV2.S vaccine versus placebo. This clonotype was obtained from a person aged 18 to 59 who received the Ad26.COV2.S COVID-19 vaccine or a placebo. The CDR3, as DNA: TGTGCCAGCAGCTCCTCCCGAGGGGGGACCCAGTACTTC. Encoded protein: CASSSSRGGTQYF.